These 6 T cell receptor beta chains were sequenced from one sample in a study of pediatric ulcerative colitis. The protocol was immunoSEQ multiplex PCR, while the TCRdb copy is restricted to in-frame clones and leaves out a portion. The top ten hold 3.5% to 4.5% of the sample, which has about 32,000 clones, roughly four fifths seen once. The sequencing input was blood. Receptors were obtained from a boy aged 5-17 years with severe ulcerative colitis.

J is TRBJ1-4 and V is TRBV5-6; unclear D gene. The CDR3 totals 14 residues. V was trimmed by 0 bases and J by 3 bases, leaving 6 bases between them. CDR1 and CDR2 from the germline V gene are SGHDT and YYEEEE. The CDR3 DNA reads TGTGCCAGCAGCTTGGGGGCACCTAATGAAAAACTGTTTTTT. Its translation: CASSLGAPNEKLFF.

The genes are TRBV19 and TRBJ1-1; D remains unclear. V lost 4 bases, J lost 5 bases, and 14 bases lay in between. CDR1 and CDR2 (germline): LNHDA, SQIVND (reference sequence). The CDR3 loop spans 14 amino acids. As DNA, the CDR3 is TGTGCCAGTAGTACGAGTCGGGGTCCGACTGAAGCTTTCTTT. This codes for CASSTSRGPTEAFF.

The J gene is TRBJ2-2, the V gene TRBV4-3, with D hard to call. V was shortened by 0 bases and J by 8 bases, with 13 bases between the two germline ends. From germline, CDR1 is LGHNA and CDR2 YSLEER. The CDR3 spans 15 residues. The CDR3 DNA follows: TGCGCCAGCAGCCAAGATCTGGACCCTCAGGGGGAGCTGTTTTTT. Its translation: CASSQDLDPQGELFF.

The chain employs TRBV9 and TRBJ2-3, with D possibly called TRBD1 or TRBD2 (5 bases each). This CDR3 contains 15 residues. The V end was cut by 0 bases, the J end by 3 bases, with 11 bases between. Germline CDR1 and CDR2: SGDLS and YYNGEE. CDR3 sequence: CASSVEAGSTDTQYF. The CDR3 DNA sequence: TGTGCCAGCAGCGTAGAGGCAGGGAGTACAGATACGCAGTATTTT. Full variable domain (outside the CDR3, taken from reference TRBV9 and TRBJ2-3): DSGVTQTPKHLITATGQRVTLRCSPRSGDLSVYWYQQSLDQGLQFLIQYYNGEERAKGNILERFSAQQFPDLHSELNLSSLELGDSALYFCASSVEAGSTDTQYFGPGTRLTVL.

This chain uses TRBV2 with TRBJ1-4, with TRBD1 identical over 8 bases. This CDR3 has 15 residues. V shed 5 bases, J shed 8 bases, and the junction held 10 bases outside the gene matches. Looked up from germline, CDR1 is SNHLY and CDR2 is FYNNEI. The CDR3: CASSHPGGAREKLFF. In nucleotides, the CDR3 is TGTGCCAGCAGTCATCCAGGGGGCGCGCGGGAAAAACTGTTTTTT.

This chain uses TRBV9 with TRBJ1-3; D unresolved. The CDR3 is 12 amino acids. Germline CDR1 and CDR2: SGDLS and YYNGEE. Trimming pared 2 bases from V and 7 bases from J, leaving 7 bases between. The CDR3 reads CASSVKGNTIYF. The DNA of the CDR3 is TGTGCCAGCAGCGTGAAAGGTAACACCATATATTTT.